The clone carrying this T cell receptor (beta chain) appeared once. Its target is unknown. Measured with immunoSEQ multiplex PCR; TCRdb has only the in-frame clones, and not every one. The sample carries more than 9,000 clones, about nine tenths recorded once. This entry belongs to a study of OX40 agonist ivuxolimab in advanced cancers. In the study overall: Head and neck, renal cell, melanoma or hepatocellular carcinoma were the cancers that dose-escalation patients had. Three individuals attained partial responses, comprising one hepatocellular carcinoma case and two cutaneous melanoma cases. Findings of the study overall: CD4+ and CD8+ T cells in blood underwent clonal expansion by week 6 at 0.1 to 3.0 mg/kg. In the 0.1-3.0 mg/kg groups, partial responders showed among the lowest expansion.

The length of the CDR3 is 18 residues. V lost 1 base and J lost 0; bases outside the gene matches: 7. Germline CDR1 is LGHNA and CDR2 is YNFKEQ. This sequence joins TRBV4-2 and TRBJ1-3; TRBD1 aligns across 9 bases. The TCR sequence derives from an adult with an advanced solid tumor such as melanoma, head and neck, liver or kidney cancer. The sample here was CD4+ or CD8+ T cells sorted from blood, taken in a trial of the OX40 agonist ivuxolimab. The CDR3 region is CASSQVRTGDLSGNTIYF. The CDR3 DNA is TGTGCCAGCAGCCAAGTGAGGACAGGGGATCTCTCTGGAAACACCATATATTTT.